This TCR beta chain emerged from a study of molecular identifiers for immune sequencing clone quantification (dated by TCRdb to 2017 to 2018). Regarding the complete study: For a replicate experiment, RNA from roughly 18,000 or 92,000 naive CD8 T cells was divided into five aliquots, of which four were sequenced. CD8 T cells were used in a methods study to benchmark molecular-identifier clustering-based TCR repertoire sequencing (MIDCIRS) and TCR RNA copy counting.

To note about this clonotype: This receptor's antigen is unknown. The sample holds no much larger clone one base away, and base qualities are not on file.

Libraries of naive CD8 T cells were built from around 20,000 to 990,000 sorted cells, with 10%, 30% or 50% of the purified RNA used. On a BD FACSAria II, naive CD8 T cells were FACS-sorted as CD8+CD4-CCR7+CD45RA+ and collected into RLT Plus buffer. To test detection sensitivity, Jurkat RNA equal to fewer than 13 TCR copies was added to samples of about 18,000-1,100,000 naive CD8 T cells. Enrichment of CD8 T cells was done with RosetteSep CD8+ T Cell Enrichment Cocktail plus Ficoll-Paque, and ACK red cell lysis came afterward. Receptor amplification or capture employed PCR. Sequenced using an Illumina HiSeq 4000. Bulk TCR libraries were made following a previously described method, with the TCR primers given in Table S5. The Qiagen AllPrep DNA/RNA kit was used to purify total RNA. Before analysis, reads from multiple sequencing runs of the same library were pooled. In the paper's pipeline: Only reads with exact TCR constant sequence were kept, trimmed to 150 nt, and grouped by their 12-nt molecular barcodes. Reads within each barcode group were sub-clustered using a 15% Levenshtein threshold, and quality-weighted consensus sequences were constructed for each RNA molecule. Non-functional sequences were excluded, and lower-count sequences lying one edit away from another sequence were also excluded. Barcode sub-clusters with fewer than 20% of the maximum read count were removed, based on fitting two negative binomial distributions. TCRdb reprocessed the public reads (quality trimming at Q25 with fastp, clone calling with MiXCR) and kept in-frame beta chains. Rows matching on CDR3 protein sequence are summarized as one entry with the most common DNA and genes. These V and J calls derive from TCRdb rather than the authors' analysis. The sample contains some 650,000 distinct CDR3 sequences, just under 20% of them found a single time. The ten largest account for about 0.9% of the sample.

Study-wide findings and limitations: When barcode sub-clustering was omitted, TCR diversity was inflated by chimeric consensus sequences, with chimeras reaching as high as 47%. In CMV-specific effector cells, clones with more than 20 RNA copies contained over 98% of molecules, whereas in naive cells such clones contained under 1% of molecules. Spiked-in Jurkat TCR RNA equal to a single cell's worth was reported to be detectable even within one million naive CD8 T cells. Identical TCR molecules sharing a barcode could cause highly expanded clone sizes to be underestimated. Modeling indicated about 3.1 TCR RNA copies recovered per cell, compared with 7.5 to 10 by digital PCR, which implies a capture efficiency of about 31%. Spiked-in Jurkat TCR RNA (approximately 10 copies' worth), which is not part of the donor repertoire, was contained in the naive libraries.

This clonotype was obtained from a human donor in good health. Some libraries in this study had Jurkat cell RNA spiked in. Sequencing was performed on naive CD8+ T cells from blood, with Jurkat cell RNA spiked in. The cell subset or site label, read with the paper, signifies: FACS-sorted CD8+CD4-CCR7+CD45RA+ naive T cells.

The CDR3 region: CASSYSVDNEQFF. The DNA is TGTGCCAGCAGTTACTCTGTCGACAATGAGCAGTTCTTC. This chain joins TRBV6-5 to TRBJ2-1; the D gene is unclear. V was cut back by 0 bases and J by 5 bases, leaving a gap of 5 bases between them. CDR3 length: 13 amino acids, cysteine to phenylalanine. Only the CDR3 DNA is retained, 39 bases long and in frame from the first base. In the germline V gene, CDR1 corresponds to MNHEY and CDR2 to SVGAGI.